One T cell receptor (beta chain) is described in this entry. The sample is drawn from a study of technical replicates of blood from a handful of donors. The CDR3 totals 14 residues. CDR1 and CDR2 (germline): LNHNV, YYDKDF (reference sequence). V lost 5 bases to trimming and J lost 5 bases; unmatched junction nucleotides: 7. The table came from immunoSEQ multiplex PCR; TCRdb's copy has only in-frame clones and leaves some out. The sample carries tens of thousands of clones, just under 95% recorded once. Material for sequencing was T cells isolated from PBMCs. The V and J genes are TRBV15 and TRBJ2-7; TRBD1 agrees at 9 bases. The sequence was obtained from a human donor in good health. The CDR3 loop is CATSGRDRDHEQYF. The CDR3 DNA reads TGTGCCACCAGCGGCCGGGACAGGGACCACGAGCAGTACTTC.